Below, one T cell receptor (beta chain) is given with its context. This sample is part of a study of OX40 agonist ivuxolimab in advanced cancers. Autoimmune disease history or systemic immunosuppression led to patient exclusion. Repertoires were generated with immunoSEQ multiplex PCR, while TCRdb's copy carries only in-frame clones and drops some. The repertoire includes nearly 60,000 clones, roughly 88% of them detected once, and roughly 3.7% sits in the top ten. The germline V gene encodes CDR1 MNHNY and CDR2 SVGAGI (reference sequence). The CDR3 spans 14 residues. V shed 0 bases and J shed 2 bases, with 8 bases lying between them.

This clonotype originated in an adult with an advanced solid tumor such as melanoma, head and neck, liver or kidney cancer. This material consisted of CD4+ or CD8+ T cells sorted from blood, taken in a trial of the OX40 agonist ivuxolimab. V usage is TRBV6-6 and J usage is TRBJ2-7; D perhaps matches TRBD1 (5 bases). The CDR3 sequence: CASSYSQGTYEQYF. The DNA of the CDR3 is TGTGCCAGCAGTTACTCCCAGGGAACCTACGAGCAGTACTTC.